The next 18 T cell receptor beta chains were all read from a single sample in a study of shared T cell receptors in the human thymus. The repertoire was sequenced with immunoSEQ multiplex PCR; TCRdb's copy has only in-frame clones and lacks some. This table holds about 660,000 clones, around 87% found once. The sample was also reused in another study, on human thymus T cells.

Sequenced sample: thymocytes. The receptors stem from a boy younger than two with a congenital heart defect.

CDR3 in DNA: TGTGCCAGCAGCTTATTGAGAGGGAACACTGAAGCTTTCTTT. Its translation: CASSLLRGNTEAFF. This chain links TRBV11-2 with TRBJ1-1; D ambiguous. Germline V gene lookup returns CDR1 SGHAT and CDR2 FQNNGV. The ends were cut back, 2 bases at V and 1 base at J, with 8 bases in the middle. This CDR3 spans 14 amino acids.

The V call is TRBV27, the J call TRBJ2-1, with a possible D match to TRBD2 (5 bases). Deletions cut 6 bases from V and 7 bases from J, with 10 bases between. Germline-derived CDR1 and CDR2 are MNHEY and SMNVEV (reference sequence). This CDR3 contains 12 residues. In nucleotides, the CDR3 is TGTGCCAGCAGCCCCACGGGGAATGAGCAGTTCTTC. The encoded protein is CASSPTGNEQFF.

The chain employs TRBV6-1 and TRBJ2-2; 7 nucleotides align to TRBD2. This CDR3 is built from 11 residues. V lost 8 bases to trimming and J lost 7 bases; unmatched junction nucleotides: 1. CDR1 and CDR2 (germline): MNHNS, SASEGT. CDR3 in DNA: TGTGCCAGCGGGGGGGGCGGGGAGCTGTTTTTT. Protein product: CASGGGGELFF.

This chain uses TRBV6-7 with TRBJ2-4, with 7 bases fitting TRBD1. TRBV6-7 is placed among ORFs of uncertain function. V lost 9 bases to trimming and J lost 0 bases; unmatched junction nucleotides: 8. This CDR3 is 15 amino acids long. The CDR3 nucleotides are TGTGCCAGGACAGGGACCCCCCTAGCCAAAAACATTCAGTACTTC. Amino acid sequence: CARTGTPLAKNIQYF.

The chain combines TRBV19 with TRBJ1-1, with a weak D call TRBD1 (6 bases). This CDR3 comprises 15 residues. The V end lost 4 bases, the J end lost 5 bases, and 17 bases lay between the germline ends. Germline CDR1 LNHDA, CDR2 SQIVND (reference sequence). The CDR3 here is CASSTTQGGKTEAFF. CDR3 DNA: TGTGCCAGTAGTACGACACAGGGCGGAAAGACTGAAGCTTTCTTT.

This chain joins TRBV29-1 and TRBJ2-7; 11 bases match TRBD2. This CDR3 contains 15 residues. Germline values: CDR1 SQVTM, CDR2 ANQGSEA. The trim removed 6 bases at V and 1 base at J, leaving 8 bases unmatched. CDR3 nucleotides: TGCAGCGTGTGGAGAATAGCGGGAGGGTCCTACGAGCAGTACTTC. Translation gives CSVWRIAGGSYEQYF.

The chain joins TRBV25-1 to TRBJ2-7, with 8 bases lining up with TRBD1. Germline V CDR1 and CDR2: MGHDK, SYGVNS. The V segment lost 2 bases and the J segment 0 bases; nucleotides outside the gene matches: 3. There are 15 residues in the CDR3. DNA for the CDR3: TGTGCCAGCAGTGAAAGGACAGGGAGCTCCTACGAGCAGTACTTC. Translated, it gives CASSERTGSSYEQYF.

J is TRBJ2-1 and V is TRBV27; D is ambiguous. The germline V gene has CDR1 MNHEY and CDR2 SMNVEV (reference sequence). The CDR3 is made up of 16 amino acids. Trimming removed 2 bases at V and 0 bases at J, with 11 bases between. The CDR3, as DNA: TGTGCCAGCAGTTTAGGGCCGGTGAGCTCCTACAATGAGCAGTTCTTC. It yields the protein CASSLGPVSSYNEQFF.

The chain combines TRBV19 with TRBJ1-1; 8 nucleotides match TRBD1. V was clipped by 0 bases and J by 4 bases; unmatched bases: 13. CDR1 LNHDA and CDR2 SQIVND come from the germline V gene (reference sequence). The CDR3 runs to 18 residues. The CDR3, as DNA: TGTGCCAGTAGTATAGAAGCCCAAGCGCCACAGGGGGGCACTGAAGCTTTCTTT. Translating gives CASSIEAQAPQGGTEAFF.

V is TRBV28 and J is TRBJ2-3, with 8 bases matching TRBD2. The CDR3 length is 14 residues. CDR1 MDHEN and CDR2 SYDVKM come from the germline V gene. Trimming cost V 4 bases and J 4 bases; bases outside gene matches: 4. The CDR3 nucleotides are TGTGCCAGCAGTTGGACTAGCCGCCCAGATACGCAGTATTTT. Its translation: CASSWTSRPDTQYF. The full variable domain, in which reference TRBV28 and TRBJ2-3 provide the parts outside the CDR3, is DVKVTQSSRYLVKRTGEKVFLECVQDMDHENMFWYRQDPGLGLRLIYFSYDVKMKEKGDIPEGYSVSREKKERFSLILESASTNQTSMYLCASSWTSRPDTQYFGPGTRLTVL.

The CDR3 sequence: CASSYLGLDDHEQFF. CDR3 in DNA: TGTGCCAGCAGTTACTTGGGACTAGACGACCATGAGCAGTTCTTC. The rearrangement uses TRBV6-6 and TRBJ2-1; 8 positions match TRBD2. V dropped 1 base and J dropped 8; count of bases not matched to a gene: 7. The length of the CDR3 is 15 residues. Per germline, CDR1 MNHNY and CDR2 SVGAGI (reference sequence).

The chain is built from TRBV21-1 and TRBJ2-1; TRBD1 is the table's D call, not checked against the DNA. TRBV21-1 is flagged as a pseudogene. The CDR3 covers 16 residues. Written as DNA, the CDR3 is TGTGCCAGCAGCCGTGAACTAGGACAGGCCCCCAATGAGCAGTTCTTC. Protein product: CASSRELGQAPNEQFF.

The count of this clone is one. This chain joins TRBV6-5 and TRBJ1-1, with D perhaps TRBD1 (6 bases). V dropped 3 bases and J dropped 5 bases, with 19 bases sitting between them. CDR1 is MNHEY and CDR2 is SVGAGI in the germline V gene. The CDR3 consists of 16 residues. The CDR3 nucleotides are TGTGCCAGCAGTTATTCTTTGGGCAGGGGAAGGACTGAAGCTTTCTTT. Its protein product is CASSYSLGRGRTEAFF.

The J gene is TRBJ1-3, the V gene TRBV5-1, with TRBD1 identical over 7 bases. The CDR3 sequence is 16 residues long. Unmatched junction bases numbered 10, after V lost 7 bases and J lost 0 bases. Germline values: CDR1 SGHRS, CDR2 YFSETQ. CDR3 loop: CASRGTDRDSGNTIYF. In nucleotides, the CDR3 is TGCGCCAGCCGGGGGACCGACAGGGACTCTGGAAACACCATATATTTT.

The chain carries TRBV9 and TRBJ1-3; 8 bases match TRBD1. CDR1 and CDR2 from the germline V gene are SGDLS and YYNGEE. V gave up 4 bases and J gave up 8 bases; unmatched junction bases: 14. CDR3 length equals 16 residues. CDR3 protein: CASSPPGTGSGYTIYF. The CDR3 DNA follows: TGTGCCAGCAGCCCACCGGGGACAGGCTCCGGTTACACCATATATTTT.

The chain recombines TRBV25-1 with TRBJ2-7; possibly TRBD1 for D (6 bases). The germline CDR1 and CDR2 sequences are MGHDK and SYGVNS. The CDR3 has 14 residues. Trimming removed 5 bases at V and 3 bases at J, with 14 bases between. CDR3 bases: TGTGCCAGCAGTATACGGACAGCAAGCTACGAGCAGTACTTC. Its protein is CASSIRTASYEQYF.

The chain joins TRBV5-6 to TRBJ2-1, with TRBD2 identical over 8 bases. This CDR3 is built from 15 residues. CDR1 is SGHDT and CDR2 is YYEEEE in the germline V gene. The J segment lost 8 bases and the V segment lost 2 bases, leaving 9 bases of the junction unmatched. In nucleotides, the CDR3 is TGTGCCAGCAGCTTTAGTAGGACTAGCAGCCATGAGCAGTTCTTC. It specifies CASSFSRTSSHEQFF.

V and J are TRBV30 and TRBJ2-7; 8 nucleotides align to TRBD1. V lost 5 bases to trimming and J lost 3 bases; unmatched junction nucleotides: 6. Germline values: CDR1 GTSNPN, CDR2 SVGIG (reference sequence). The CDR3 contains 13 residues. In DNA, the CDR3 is TGTGCCTGGCAGCACAGGGGGGACTACGAGCAGTACTTC. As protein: CAWQHRGDYEQYF.